These 16 T cell receptor beta chains were all obtained from the same sample, sequenced in a study of blood T cell repertoires in COVID-19. Sequencing used immunoSEQ multiplex PCR; TCRdb keeps in-frame clones, though not all of them. Counted here are over 150,000 clones, roughly 81% occurring once; the ten biggest clones make up roughly 12%. Specimen: peripheral blood. The receptors were sampled from a woman older than 75 with COVID-19, enrolled during active disease.

The chain joins TRBV7-9 to TRBJ1-1, with D maybe TRBD1 (6 bases). CDR1 is SEHNR, CDR2 FQNEAQ, per germline (reference sequence). The CDR3 contains 15 residues. Deletions cut 0 bases from V and 3 bases from J, with 11 bases between. The CDR3 DNA follows: TGTGCCAGCAGCTTAGCGGACAGCCAGGACACTGAAGCTTTCTTT. It codes for CASSLADSQDTEAFF.

This chain joins TRBV6-2 or TRBV6-3 and TRBJ1-4; the D gene is possibly TRBD1 (5 bases). Germline-derived CDR1 and CDR2 are MNHEY and SVGEGT. This CDR3 spans 15 amino acids. Trimming shortened V by 2 bases and J by 7 bases, and 14 bases separated the two germline ends. CDR3 residues: CASSYGGSPSEKLFF. The CDR3, as DNA: TGTGCCAGCAGTTACGGGGGGTCACCTTCTGAAAAACTGTTTTTT.

This chain connects TRBV7-2 to TRBJ2-1, with a possible D match to TRBD2 (5 bases). Deletions cut 7 bases from V and 15 bases from J, with 25 bases between. CDR1 and CDR2 (germline): SGHTA, FQGNSA. The CDR3 covers 14 residues. CDR3 sequence reads: CASTLGLAGYSVFF. The CDR3 nucleotides are TGTGCCAGCACCCTTGGATTGGCGGGTTACTCAGTGTTCTTC. The complete variable domain, with remaining parts taken from reference TRBV7-2 and TRBJ2-1, reads GAGVSQSPSNKVTEKGKDVELRCDPISGHTALYWYRQSLGQGLEFLIYFQGNSAPDKSGLPSDRFSAERTGGSVSTLTIQRTQQEDSAVYLCASTLGLAGYSVFFGPGTRLTVL.

The V gene is TRBV30, the J gene TRBJ1-1, with 8 nucleotides matching TRBD1. Unmatched junction bases numbered 7, after V lost 0 bases and J lost 10 bases. This CDR3 spans 13 amino acids. Germline loops: CDR1 GTSNPN, CDR2 SVGIG (reference sequence). The CDR3 reads CAWSVQGGLGAFF. The CDR3 coding sequence is TGTGCCTGGAGTGTACAGGGGGGCTTGGGAGCTTTCTTT. Full variable domain (rest looked up from reference TRBV30 and TRBJ1-1): SQTIHQWPATLVQPVGSPLSLECTVEGTSNPNLYWYRQAAGRGLQLLFYSVGIGQISSEVPQNLSASRPQDRQFILSSKKLLLSDSGFYLCAWSVQGGLGAFFGQGTRLTVV.

The chain is built from TRBV18 and TRBJ1-1; D uncertain. V was cut by 2 bases and J by 5 bases, with 12 bases left in between. Germline loops: CDR1 KGHSH, CDR2 LQKENI. This CDR3 has 14 residues. The chain's CDR3 is CASSPLGTATEAFF. For the CDR3, the DNA is TGTGCCAGCTCACCATTGGGCACTGCAACTGAAGCTTTCTTT.

The gene calls are TRBV20-1 and TRBJ2-1; 14 nucleotides match TRBD2. Germline assignment: CDR1 DFQATT and CDR2 SNEGSKA (reference sequence). Unmatched junction bases numbered 7, after V lost 3 bases and J lost 6 bases. This CDR3 has 16 amino acids. The CDR3 spells CSASYSGTSGSNEQFF. The CDR3, as DNA: TGCAGTGCTAGTTACTCCGGGACTAGCGGGAGCAATGAGCAGTTCTTC.

The chain links TRBV27 to TRBJ1-4; D remains unclear. Trimming stripped 4 bases from V and 5 bases from J, with 11 bases between. Looked up from germline, CDR1 is MNHEY and CDR2 is SMNVEV (reference sequence). The CDR3 extends over 14 amino acids. Written as DNA, the CDR3 is TGTGCCAGCAGTTCTGAAGGGAGGAATGAAAAACTGTTTTTT. Translating gives CASSSEGRNEKLFF.

The J gene is TRBJ1-5, the V gene TRBV27, with 8 bases identical to TRBD1. Trimming took 6 bases from V and 5 from J; bases not matched to a gene: 3. This CDR3 has 13 amino acids. Germline CDR1 and CDR2: MNHEY and SMNVEV (reference sequence). DNA of the CDR3: TGTGCCAGCAGGGGGACAGGATATCAGCCCCAGCATTTT. Amino acids: CASRGTGYQPQHF.

The chain recombines TRBV6-5 with TRBJ1-1, with D hard to call. The CDR3 totals 14 residues. Germline V gene lookup returns CDR1 MNHEY and CDR2 SVGAGI. V was trimmed by 7 bases and J by 1 base, leaving 13 bases between them. The chain's CDR3 is CASNPGRQNTEAFF. CDR3 bases: TGTGCCAGCAACCCCGGGAGACAGAACACTGAAGCTTTCTTT.

The chain is built from TRBV4-3 and TRBJ2-5; 11 positions agree with TRBD2. Germline lookup yields CDR1 LGHNA and CDR2 YSLEER. CDR3 length: 14 amino acids. Trimming cost V 1 base and J 14 bases; bases outside gene matches: 9. The CDR3 spells CASSQAGLAGGRYF. The CDR3 DNA follows: TGCGCCAGCAGCCAAGCCGGGCTAGCGGGGGGTCGATACTTC.

Written as DNA, the CDR3 is TGTGCCAGCAGGGTACAGCCGGCCAATTCACCCCTCCACTTT. This sequence encodes CASRVQPANSPLHF. V gene TRBV6-5 combines with J gene TRBJ1-6; D unresolved. The CDR3 extends over 14 amino acids. V was trimmed by 6 bases and J by 7 bases, leaving 13 bases between them. The V gene's germline CDR1 is MNHEY and CDR2 SVGAGI.

The chain has TRBV6-6 and TRBJ1-5; D is ambiguous. Germline CDR1 is MNHNY and CDR2 is SVGAGI (reference sequence). The CDR3 consists of 15 residues. The V gene lost 0 bases and the J gene lost 0 bases, with 6 bases spanning the gap. In DNA form, the CDR3 reads TGTGCCAGCAGTTACTCTGGGCATAGCAATCAGCCCCAGCATTTT. Protein sequence: CASSYSGHSNQPQHF.

CDR3: CASSLVVWGREQFF. CDR3 bases: TGTGCCAGCAGCCTCGTGGTGTGGGGCAGGGAGCAGTTCTTC. The rearrangement links TRBV7-9 to TRBJ2-1, with D perhaps matching TRBD1 (5 bases). In germline, CDR1 is SEHNR, CDR2 FQNEAQ (reference sequence). The CDR3 is made up of 14 amino acids. Trimming shortened V by 5 bases and J by 10 bases, and 18 bases separated the two germline ends. Looking up the rest from reference TRBV7-9 and TRBJ2-1 gives the full variable domain: DTGVSQNPRHKITKRGQNVTFRCDPISEHNRLYWYRQTLGQGPEFLTYFQNEAQLEKSRLLSDRFSAERPKGSFSTLEIQRTEQGDSAMYLCASSLVVWGREQFFGPGTRLTVL.

The chain joins TRBV5-6 to TRBJ2-5; possibly TRBD1 for D (5 bases). The CDR3 contains 13 residues. Germline V gene lookup returns CDR1 SGHDT and CDR2 YYEEEE. V gave up 2 bases and J gave up 4 bases, with 9 bases separating them. CDR3 nucleotides: TGTGCCAGCAGCTTAAGCAGGGTAGAGACCCAGTACTTC. Translation gives CASSLSRVETQYF. The variable domain in full, completed from reference TRBV5-6 and TRBJ2-5, reads DAGVTQSPTHLIKTRGQQVTLRCSPKSGHDTVSWYQQALGQGPQFIFQYYEEEERQRGNFPDRFSGHQFPNYSSELNVNALLLGDSALYLCASSLSRVETQYFGPGTRLLVL.

The genes are TRBV29-1 and TRBJ2-2, with 7 bases matching TRBD2. Germline lookup yields CDR1 SQVTM and CDR2 ANQGSEA. V gave up 7 bases and J gave up 1 base; unmatched junction bases: 3. This CDR3 is 13 amino acids long. In DNA form, the CDR3 reads TGCAGCGCGGGGGAGGGGAACACCGGGGAGCTGTTTTTT. Its translation: CSAGEGNTGELFF.

The V and J genes are TRBV28 and TRBJ2-1, with D possibly being TRBD2 (6 bases). The CDR3 runs to 17 residues. Per germline, CDR1 MDHEN and CDR2 SYDVKM. Trimming pared 7 bases from V and 0 bases from J, leaving 19 bases between. The CDR3 region is CASKSRAGPPSYNEQFF. CDR3 sequence (DNA): TGTGCCAGCAAGAGCCGGGCGGGACCGCCCTCCTACAATGAGCAGTTCTTC.